This T cell receptor beta chain was identified in a study of CD8 T cells in ankylosing spondylitis. Study-level points and caveats: Disease-linked clones bore a CD8+ phenotype, appearing relatively rarely in peripheral blood. Previous work reported some of these motif variants in the synovial fluid and blood of reactive arthritis. Clones linked to disease were reported to show significant enrichment in matched ankylosing spondylitis synovial fluid. Characteristic of ankylosing spondylitis blood, it appeared, was a TCR beta motif comprising several highly homologous variants.

Details on this clonotype: Its cognate antigen is unknown.

For TCR beta, libraries came from quantitative 5'-RACE with molecular barcodes. TCRdb fed the 5' RACE reads into MiXCR, producing one record per CDR3 protein. The data contain 350,000 to 450,000 distinct CDR3 sequences, approximately 26% of them singletons. V was cut by 0 bases and J by 7 bases, with 12 bases left in between. The CDR3 is 14 amino acids. Per germline, CDR1 SGHDN and CDR2 FVKESK. The sample was blood, either unsorted or a sorted T cell fraction (not recorded which). The receptor's source is a male donor with ankylosing spondylitis. The rearrangement joins TRBV14 to TRBJ1-1; no firm D call. The CDR3 sequence: CASSQDWSSGEAFF. The DNA of the CDR3 is TGTGCCAGCAGCCAAGATTGGTCTAGCGGTGAAGCTTTCTTT.